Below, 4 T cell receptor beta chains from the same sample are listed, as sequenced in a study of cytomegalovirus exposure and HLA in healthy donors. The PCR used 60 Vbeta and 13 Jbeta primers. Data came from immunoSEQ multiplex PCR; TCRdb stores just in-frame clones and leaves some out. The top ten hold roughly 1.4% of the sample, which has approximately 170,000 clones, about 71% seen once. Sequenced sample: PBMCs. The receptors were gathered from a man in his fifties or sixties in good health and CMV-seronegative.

CDR3 in amino acids: CASSIRGENSPLHF. In DNA form, the CDR3 reads TGTGCCAGCAGCATCAGGGGCGAAAATTCACCCCTCCACTTT. The chain couples TRBV21-1 to TRBJ1-6; TRBD1 is taken as the D call from the table, unchecked against the DNA. TRBV21-1 is designated a pseudogene. This CDR3 region has 14 residues.

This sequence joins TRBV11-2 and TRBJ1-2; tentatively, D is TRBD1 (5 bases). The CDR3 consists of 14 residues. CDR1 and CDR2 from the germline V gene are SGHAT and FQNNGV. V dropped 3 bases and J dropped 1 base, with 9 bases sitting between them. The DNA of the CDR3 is TGTGCCAGCAGCTTCGACAGCCATAACTATGGCTACACCTTC. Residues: CASSFDSHNYGYTF.

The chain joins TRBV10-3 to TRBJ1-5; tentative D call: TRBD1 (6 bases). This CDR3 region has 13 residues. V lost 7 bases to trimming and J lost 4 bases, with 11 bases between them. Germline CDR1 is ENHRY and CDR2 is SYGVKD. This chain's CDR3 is CAIKRGTNQPQHF. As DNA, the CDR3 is TGTGCCATCAAAAGGGGGACGAATCAGCCCCAGCATTTT.

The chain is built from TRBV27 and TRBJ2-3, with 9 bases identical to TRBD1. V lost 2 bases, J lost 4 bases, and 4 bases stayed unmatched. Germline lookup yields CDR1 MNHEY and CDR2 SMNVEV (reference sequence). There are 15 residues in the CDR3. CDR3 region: CASSLGQGWADTQYF. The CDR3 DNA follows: TGTGCCAGCAGTTTAGGACAGGGGTGGGCAGATACGCAGTATTTT.